This T cell receptor (beta chain) was profiled in a study of shared clonotypes between healthy human individuals. Overall study context: Each donor contributed plates that comprised three CD4 naive, three CD4 memory, two CD8 naive and one CD8 memory.

All of the donors resided in Nashville, Tennessee, and each was a Caucasian adult. Notes on this clone: Other DNA sequences in this specimen translate into the identical CDR3.

V dropped 4 bases and J dropped 0 bases, with 9 bases sitting between them. This CDR3 has 14 residues. Germline values: CDR1 SGHRS, CDR2 YFSETQ. Per the original methods: ImmunoSEQ sequences covered only the junction and lacked quality scores; filtering therefore differed. Sequenced by immunoSEQ multiplex PCR; TCRdb stores in-frame clones only, minus some. V, J and clone size are taken as reported in that table, and D and trimming were inferred from the DNA itself. This repertoire shows over a million clones, approximately 80% found once; its top ten account for under 0.8%. This receptor was identified in a man younger than 35 in good health. Some clones in this sample may be carry-over from other donors' samples. Sequencing used memory CD4+ T cells from PBMCs. Subset of the sample: CD45RA-negative fraction. This chain connects TRBV5-1 to TRBJ2-3; unclear D gene. The CDR3 sequence: CASSPPESTDTQYF. CDR3 nucleotides: TGCGCCAGCAGCCCCCCTGAGAGCACAGATACGCAGTATTTT.